The clone carrying this T cell receptor (beta chain) came up a few times. Its antigen is undetermined. Method: immunoSEQ multiplex PCR; TCRdb's copy keeps in-frame clones and lacks some. The sample shows 75,000 to 95,000 clones, just under 85% of them seen only once. These data belong to a study of radiation and T cells in renal cell carcinoma. The study, taken as a whole, reports: From baseline, blood top tumor clonotypes peaked at 2 weeks post-radiation.

Indicated time point: blood 4 weeks post-SBRT, at nephrectomy. The treatment denotes: 15 Gy SBRT to primary tumor, nephrectomy 4 weeks later. Nephrectomy followed 15 Gy stereotactic body radiation by 4 weeks. Germline V gene sequence: CDR1 SGHRS, CDR2 YFSETQ. The CDR3 runs 19 residues. Deletions cut 3 bases from V and 6 bases from J, with 28 bases between. The sample consisted of blood, taken from a patient whose treatment included radiotherapy and nephrectomy. This TCR came from a man aged 50 to 60 with renal cell carcinoma. V is TRBV5-1 and J is TRBJ2-1; D is possibly TRBD1 or TRBD2 (6 bases each). CDR3 bases: TGCGCCAGCAGCTCGCCTTTCCCAGCATCGCTTAGGGGGGCCAATGAGCAGTTCTTC. This sequence encodes CASSSPFPASLRGANEQFF.